This T cell receptor beta chain emerged from a study of shared clonotypes between healthy human individuals (dated by TCRdb to the early 2020s). Some background on the complete study: A couple of women and a few men aged 18 to 49 years were included in the cohort. For each donor, CD4 naive and CD4 memory were each run on three plates, CD8 naive on two plates, and CD8 memory on one plate. Libraries were prepared and TCR repertoires were sequenced by different laboratories using diverse techniques, in order to increase sequencing depth and limit assay-specific biases. Leukapheresis yielded between about 0.85 and 10 billion PBMCs per donor. Blood TCR repertoires of four to six healthy adults were deeply sequenced to estimate repertoire size and the extent of clonotype sharing between individuals. What the work shows at the level of the full study, not this receptor alone: Higher generation probabilities were observed for clonotypes shared by all four sorted-subset donors than for non-shared clonotypes. Because the study included a small number of donors, the genetic and exposure-history diversity represented was limited. Based on pairwise subsampling, the degree of clonotype sharing among donors was expected to be affected by sequencing depth. Naive subsets generally had larger estimated clonotype richness than memory subsets did. Rarefaction of sorted-subset datasets indicated incomplete sequencing despite the large sequencing depth. Sampling was restricted to blood, and TCR repertoires in tissue are likely to differ from TCR repertoires in blood. Across four donors, approximately 4.9% of naive CD4, approximately 3.5% of naive CD8, about 2.3% of memory CD4, and approximately 0.4% of memory CD8 clonotypes were shared.

In regard to this clone: Its antigen is still unknown. No quality values exist for individual bases; no much larger clone is one base distant.

Here V drops 2 bases and J drops 3 bases, and the junction holds 6 bases not matched to any gene. The CDR3 goes from the cysteine to the phenylalanine over 17 residues. Only the CDR3 part of the read is kept: 51 bases, read in frame from the first base. CDR1 and CDR2, per the germline V gene (reference sequence), are MNHEY and SMNVEV. Using the deep immunoSEQ assay, TCR CDR3 regions were amplified from genomic DNA by multiplex PCR. Genomic DNA extracted from each cell subset was distributed evenly over all wells of several immunoSEQ 96-well plates, and each plate served as one replicate. For sorted subsets, 150 to 250 ng of genomic DNA, equivalent to some 30,000 T cell genomes, went into each replicate PCR. The purified libraries were quantified using a Qubit 3.0 fluorometer, sized with a Bioanalyzer 2100, and then quantified again using the KAPA Library Quantification kit. Every immunoSEQ 96-well plate was sequenced on a separate single-read 150-cycle Illumina NextSeq 550 flow cell. Per the authors' processing: The immunoSEQ output contained only junctional sequences without quality scores, so filtering could not match that applied to full-length reads. To assign V/J genes and CDR3, sequences were annotated using PyIR, a Python wrapper for IgBLAST v1.9, with IMGT germline references. Reads were removed for weak V/J assignments (E-value above 1e-6), missing CDR3, stop codons, out-of-frame junctions, or ambiguous translated residues. V3J clonotypes were defined by identical inferred V gene, J gene, and CDR3 amino acid sequence. Percentage overlap between repertoires was computed as shared unique clonotypes divided by the size of the smaller repertoire. Richness of each repertoire was evaluated using RTK rarefaction, the Chao1 estimator, and Recon v2.1 estimates of unobserved clonotypes. For all TCRbeta clonotypes obtained by the gDNA method from a few donors, generation probabilities were computed with OLGA. In TCRdb, the immuneACCESS table is reduced to in-frame sequences with V and J assigned. These tables do not hold every clone; where another copy was compared, an unresolved V gene accounts for under half, and the others remain unexplained. Clone size and V and J calls were adopted from that table, with D and trimming inferred from the DNA. For this sample the table gives some 740,000 clones, of which approximately 92% were detected only once. Clones ranked in the top ten supply around 24% of the sample.

CD8 naive samples were CD45RO-negative cells positively selected for CCR7, giving a CD45RA+CCR7+ population that excluded TemRA cells. Healthy HIV-negative adults with no recently reported acute infections or vaccinations were included as donors. Only Caucasian adults living in Nashville, Tennessee, USA were represented among the donors. Blood was collected by leukapheresis, and PBMCs were isolated by Ficoll-Histopaque density gradient centrifugation and then cryopreserved in liquid nitrogen vapor phase. Analytical flow cytometry was used to check the purity and quantity of every magnetically sorted T cell population. From each sorted fraction, genomic DNA was isolated and quantified by UV absorbance on a Nanodrop 2000c.

The source is a man aged 30 to 39 in good health. The chain is assembled from TRBV27 and TRBJ2-3, with 12 central nucleotides matching TRBD2. The sample taken for sequencing was naive CD8+ T cells sorted from blood. Taken with the paper, the label for cell subset or site translates to: CD45RA+CCR7+. The DNA sequence is TGTGCCAGCAGTTTAAGACTAGCGGGAGCTGGAACAGATACGCAGTATTTT. Its protein product is CASSLRLAGAGTDTQYF.